These 31 T cell receptor beta chains came from one sample sequenced in a study of cytomegalovirus exposure and HLA in healthy donors. PCR involved 60 Vbeta and 13 Jbeta primers. This table comes from immunoSEQ multiplex PCR, and its TCRdb copy is limited to in-frame clones, with some not included. Among about 300,000 clones listed, roughly 85% were seen once. Sequences were obtained from PBMCs. The source of these receptors is a middle-aged man in good health and CMV-seropositive.

The rearrangement joins TRBV5-6 to TRBJ2-7, with 8 bases that match TRBD1. The length of the CDR3 is 14 residues. With 0 bases clipped from V and 4 bases from J, the junction kept 3 bases outside the gene matches. Looked up from germline, CDR1 is SGHDT and CDR2 is YYEEEE. This chain's CDR3 is CASSLAGGEYEQYF. CDR3 coding DNA: TGTGCCAGCAGCTTGGCAGGGGGCGAGTACGAGCAGTACTTC.

The CDR3 nucleotides are TGTGCCAGCAGCTTACAACAGGCTTCTGGAAACACCATATATTTT. Its protein product is CASSLQQASGNTIYF. V and J are TRBV7-6 and TRBJ1-3; D possibly corresponds to TRBD1 (5 bases). The germline V gene encodes CDR1 SGHVS and CDR2 FNYEAQ. Trimming removed 2 bases from V and 1 base from J, with 9 bases in between. The CDR3 consists of 15 residues.

This clone was observed a single time. The chain combines TRBV29-1 with TRBJ1-4; 9 bases line up with TRBD1. CDR1 is SQVTM and CDR2 is ANQGSEA in the germline V gene. The junction had 2 bases not matched to a gene; V was cut back by 7 bases and J by 5 bases. This CDR3 spans 12 amino acids. CDR3 sequence: CSGGQGNEKLFF. For the CDR3, the DNA is TGCAGCGGTGGACAGGGGAATGAAAAACTGTTTTTT.

In this sample, this clone turned up a few times. In DNA, the CDR3 is TGCAGCGTCGGACAGAGGTCGAACACTGAAGCTTTCTTT. Its translation: CSVGQRSNTEAFF. V gene TRBV29-1 combines with J gene TRBJ1-1; the D gene is possibly TRBD1 (6 bases). CDR3 length: 13 residues. Germline CDR1 and CDR2: SQVTM and ANQGSEA. Trimming removed 6 bases at V and 1 base at J, with 12 bases between.

The CDR3 nucleotides read TGTGCCAGCAGCCCCGTTCCGACAGGGACCCTAGCAACTAATGAAAAACTGTTTTTT. Protein sequence: CASSPVPTGTLATNEKLFF. The rearrangement joins TRBV7-2 to TRBJ1-4; the match to TRBD1 covers 7 bases. Per the germline V gene, CDR1 is SGHTA and CDR2 is FQGNSA. CDR3 length: 19 residues. V shed 5 bases and J 0 bases; nucleotides not matched to a gene: 15.

The table lists this clone with a count of one. Mismatch with germline at one junction end may stem from a read error. The chain employs TRBV7-7 and TRBJ2-2, with 11 bases fitting TRBD2. Germline assignment: CDR1 SSHAT and CDR2 FNYEAQ (reference sequence). The CDR3 consists of 16 residues. The CDR3: CASSLLAGARTGELFF. Here the CDR3 DNA reads TGTGCTAGCAGCTTACTAGCGGGAGCTCGTACCGGGGAGCTGTTTTTT.

The rearrangement links TRBV6-5 to TRBJ2-1; 7 bases agree with TRBD1. Germline CDR1 is MNHEY and CDR2 is SVGAGI. The CDR3 consists of 13 residues. Germline trimming cut 5 bases from V and 9 bases from J; bases unmatched to any gene: 7. The CDR3 region is CASSKDREGEQFF. The CDR3 DNA reads as TGTGCCAGCAGTAAAGACAGGGAAGGTGAGCAGTTCTTC.

This clone was detected a few times. This rearrangement joins TRBV6-5 to TRBJ1-1; D unclear. V was clipped by 4 bases and J by 5 bases, with 8 bases between them. CDR3 length: 12 residues. Germline assignment: CDR1 MNHEY and CDR2 SVGAGI. The CDR3 spells CASSSGPTEAFF. CDR3 nucleotide sequence: TGTGCCAGCAGTTCAGGTCCTACTGAAGCTTTCTTT.

The sample holds one count of this clone. The sample holds other DNA sequences that translate to the same CDR3. This chain connects TRBV18 to TRBJ2-7; possible D gene TRBD1, 6 bases. The CDR3 is 14 residues long. Germline-derived CDR1 and CDR2 are KGHSH and LQKENI. Trimming cost V 2 bases and J 3 bases, with 11 bases left between them. Here the CDR3 DNA reads TGTGCCAGCTCACCAGGGCAGGGGAACTACGAGCAGTACTTC. Its protein is CASSPGQGNYEQYF.

This clone was recorded only once. This chain links TRBV7-6 with TRBJ2-3; D might be TRBD2 (6 bases). V lost 1 base and J lost 2, with 16 bases in between. The CDR3 has 17 residues. Germline V gene lookup returns CDR1 SGHVS and CDR2 FNYEAQ. CDR3 nucleotides: TGTGCCAGCAGCTTAGAAGGCGGACTACTGAACACAGATACGCAGTATTTT. It specifies CASSLEGGLLNTDTQYF.

This clone was observed a handful of times. V gene TRBV5-6 combines with J gene TRBJ1-1; D not certain. Between the trimmed V and J ends, which lost 0 bases and 4 bases, there was a span of 10 bases. CDR1 SGHDT and CDR2 YYEEEE come from the germline V gene. This CDR3 spans 14 amino acids. CDR3 in DNA: TGTGCCAGCAGCTTGGCCGGCAGAGGCACTGAAGCTTTCTTT. Protein: CASSLAGRGTEAFF.

The V gene is TRBV28, the J gene TRBJ1-2; TRBD1 might be the D (6 bases). Germline assignment: CDR1 MDHEN and CDR2 SYDVKM. V lost 11 bases, J lost 4 bases, and 14 bases lay in between. CDR3 length: 12 residues. The CDR3 DNA reads as TGTGCCGCGGGGGGCTCTACCTATGGCTACACCTTC. Its translation is CAAGGSTYGYTF.

The chain uses TRBV4-3 and TRBJ1-1; tentatively, D is TRBD1 (6 bases). The CDR3 totals 17 residues. V dropped 3 bases and J dropped 2 bases, with 19 bases sitting between them. In germline, CDR1 is LGHNA, CDR2 YSLEER. The CDR3 nucleotides read TGCGCCAGCAGCCAGCACAGGGTCGAGCGGTTAAACACTGAAGCTTTCTTT. Its translation is CASSQHRVERLNTEAFF.

The CDR3 here is CSVELAGGPNEQFF. In DNA form, the CDR3 reads TGCAGCGTTGAACTAGCGGGAGGGCCAAATGAGCAGTTCTTC. This chain uses TRBV29-1 with TRBJ2-1; 12 bases are shared with TRBD2. Germline CDR1 and CDR2: SQVTM and ANQGSEA. This CDR3 spans 14 amino acids. Trimming at V came to 2 bases and at J to 7 bases, leaving 3 bases not matched to a gene.

The chain recombines TRBV5-4 with TRBJ2-3, with 7 positions matching TRBD2. V trimming: 1 base; J trimming: 3 bases; junction bases outside the gene matches: 8. This CDR3 is 16 amino acids long. Per the germline V gene, CDR1 is SGHNT and CDR2 is YYREEE (reference sequence). DNA for the CDR3: TGTGCCAGCAGCTTGAGGCGGGAGAGGAGGACAGATACGCAGTATTTT. Protein: CASSLRRERRTDTQYF. Drawing the rest from reference TRBV5-4 and TRBJ2-3, the complete variable domain is ETGVTQSPTHLIKTRGQQVTLRCSSQSGHNTVSWYQQALGQGPQFIFQYYREEENGRGNFPPRFSGLQFPNYSSELNVNALELDDSALYLCASSLRRERRTDTQYFGPGTRLTVL.

The CDR3 nucleotides are TGTGCCAGCACCCTGGGACTAGCGGGAGACAATGAGCAGTTCTTC. Translating it yields CASTLGLAGDNEQFF. This sequence joins TRBV2 and TRBJ2-1; 14 bases are a match to TRBD2. V dropped 7 bases and J dropped 5; count of bases not matched to a gene: 4. CDR1 and CDR2 from the germline V gene are SNHLY and FYNNEI. This CDR3 spans 15 amino acids.

Only one count was recorded for this clone. The CDR3 region is CASSAGLGGVYNEQFF. CDR3 bases: TGTGCCAGCAGCGCCGGACTGGGAGGGGTTTACAATGAGCAGTTCTTC. This rearrangement joins TRBV7-3 to TRBJ2-1, with TRBD2 matching over 7 bases. Germline CDR1 reads SGHTA; CDR2 reads FQGTGA. There are 16 residues in the CDR3. Unmatched junction bases numbered 11, after V lost 5 bases and J lost 4 bases. The full variable domain, its missing parts supplied by reference TRBV7-3 and TRBJ2-1, is GAGVSQTPSNKVTEKGKYVELRCDPISGHTALYWYRQSLGQGPEFLIYFQGTGAADDSGLPNDRFFAVRPEGSVSTLKIQRTERGDSAVYLCASSAGLGGVYNEQFFGPGTRLTVL.

The chain employs TRBV7-2 and TRBJ1-1, with 9 nucleotides matching TRBD1. Germline V gene lookup returns CDR1 SGHTA and CDR2 FQGNSA. V trimming: 2 bases; J trimming: 4 bases; junction bases outside the gene matches: 5. CDR3 length: 15 residues. This CDR3 reads CASSLMGQGGTEAFF. The DNA for the CDR3 is TGTGCCAGCAGCTTAATGGGACAGGGAGGCACTGAAGCTTTCTTT. Combining the CDR3 with reference TRBV7-2 and TRBJ1-1 gives the whole variable domain GAGVSQSPSNKVTEKGKDVELRCDPISGHTALYWYRQSLGQGLEFLIYFQGNSAPDKSGLPSDRFSAERTGGSVSTLTIQRTQQEDSAVYLCASSLMGQGGTEAFFGQGTRLTVV.

The chain is built from TRBV29-1 and TRBJ2-3; 7 bases map to TRBD2. The CDR3 spans 14 residues. The junction had 10 bases not matched to a gene; V was cut back by 6 bases and J by 4 bases. Looked up from germline, CDR1 is SQVTM and CDR2 is ANQGSEA. The CDR3 loop reads CSVRVSGHADTQYF. The CDR3 DNA reads TGCAGCGTGAGGGTTAGCGGGCACGCAGATACGCAGTATTTT.

This clone was picked up one time. The V gene is TRBV14, the J gene TRBJ2-1; 16 nucleotides match TRBD2. The V and J ends lost 4 bases and 10 bases, in that order; junction bases with no gene match: 7. The germline CDR1 and CDR2 sequences are SGHDN and FVKESK. This CDR3 is 16 amino acids long. For the CDR3, the DNA is TGTGCCAGCAGCCTTGGGACTAGCGGGAGGGCCAGGGAGCAGTTCTTC. Translation: CASSLGTSGRAREQFF.

This clone showed up just once. This rearrangement joins TRBV2 to TRBJ1-2; the D is unclear. The germline V and J ends were trimmed by 7 bases and 9 bases, with 21 bases remaining between them. This CDR3 has 14 amino acids. Germline V gene data show CDR1 as SNHLY and CDR2 as FYNNEI. For the CDR3, the DNA is TGTGCCAGCAAGACAAGTCAGTATCCTTGGAGCTACACCTTC. This codes for CASKTSQYPWSYTF.

The chain couples TRBV10-1 to TRBJ2-6, with TRBD1 matching over 8 bases. The V segment lost 8 bases and the J segment 3 bases; nucleotides outside the gene matches: 6. The CDR3 spans 15 residues. Germline CDR1 reads WNHNN; CDR2 reads SYGVQD (reference sequence). Written as DNA, the CDR3 is TGCGCCAGCGGCAGGGGGCGAGGTGGGGCCAACGTCCTGACTTTC. Amino acid sequence: CASGRGRGGANVLTF.

The genes are TRBV6-6 and TRBJ2-7; 8 bases line up with TRBD1. This CDR3 has 15 amino acids. CDR1 and CDR2 (germline): MNHNY, SVGAGI (reference sequence). Losses at the gene ends were 7 bases for V and 0 bases for J; bases not matched to a gene: 8. CDR3 amino acids: CASNLGQGFSYEQYF. DNA of the CDR3: TGTGCCAGCAACCTTGGACAGGGCTTCTCCTACGAGCAGTACTTC.

This clone was counted ten times or more. This chain joins TRBV6-4 and TRBJ1-1, with 7 bases lining up with TRBD1. The trim removed 5 bases at V and 1 base at J, leaving 1 base unmatched. This CDR3 comprises 13 residues. CDR1 and CDR2 from the germline V gene are MRHNA and SNTAGT. CDR3 in amino acids: CASSRTGNTEAFF. CDR3 DNA: TGTGCCAGCAGTCGGACAGGGAACACTGAAGCTTTCTTT.

This clone has just one count. The chain is built from TRBV5-6 and TRBJ2-2, with 10 bases that match TRBD1. CDR1 SGHDT and CDR2 YYEEEE come from the germline V gene. The CDR3 runs 16 residues. The ends lost 4 bases at V and 3 bases at J; junction bases unmatched: 6. CDR3 sequence: CASSIPGQGYTGELFF. For the CDR3, the DNA is TGTGCCAGCAGCATCCCGGGACAGGGGTACACCGGGGAGCTGTTTTTT.

V gene TRBV15 combines with J gene TRBJ2-7; 7 positions match TRBD2. Germline trimming cut 0 bases from V and 0 bases from J; bases unmatched to any gene: 2. The length of the CDR3 is 15 residues. CDR1 LNHNV and CDR2 YYDKDF come from the germline V gene (reference sequence). The CDR3 loop reads CATSRDWDYSYEQYF. The CDR3 DNA is TGTGCCACCAGCAGAGACTGGGACTACTCCTACGAGCAGTACTTC. The variable domain in full, completed from reference TRBV15 and TRBJ2-7, reads DAMVIQNPRYQVTQFGKPVTLSCSQTLNHNVMYWYQQKSSQAPKLLFHYYDKDFNNEADTPDNFQSRRPNTSFCFLDIRSPGLGDTAMYLCATSRDWDYSYEQYFGPGTRLTVT.

The CDR3 loop is CASSYDRVRTEAFF. Here the CDR3 DNA reads TGTGCCAGCAGCTATGACAGGGTTCGGACTGAAGCTTTCTTT. The chain combines TRBV5-6 with TRBJ1-1; TRBD1 agrees at 7 bases. Germline CDR1 and CDR2: SGHDT and YYEEEE. V trimming: 3 bases; J trimming: 5 bases; junction bases outside the gene matches: 7. The CDR3 is 14 amino acids.

This chain links TRBV2 with TRBJ2-1; D is ambiguous. The V end lost 5 bases, the J end lost 0 bases, and 11 bases lay between the germline ends. The CDR3 is 15 residues long. Germline values: CDR1 SNHLY, CDR2 FYNNEI. In DNA form, the CDR3 reads TGTGCCAGCAGTTTGGGTCGGAGCTCCTACAATGAGCAGTTCTTC. Translating gives CASSLGRSSYNEQFF.

The rearrangement links TRBV6-6 to TRBJ2-1; D is ambiguous. The length of the CDR3 is 14 residues. CDR1 is MNHNY and CDR2 is SVGAGI in the germline V gene (reference sequence). V was pared by 6 bases and J by 3 bases, with 12 bases between. CDR3 sequence: CASRHTENYNEQFF. CDR3 DNA: TGTGCCAGCAGACACACAGAGAACTACAATGAGCAGTTCTTC.

This clone was observed a few times. V gene TRBV19 combines with J gene TRBJ1-5; 10 nucleotides agree with TRBD1. The CDR3 is made up of 15 amino acids. The junction had 10 bases not matched to a gene; V was cut back by 5 bases and J by 9 bases. Germline V gene data show CDR1 as LNHDA and CDR2 as SQIVND (reference sequence). The CDR3 bases are TGTGCCAGTAGTTCTTCCGGGACAGGGGTCCTGCCCCAGCATTTT. This encodes CASSSSGTGVLPQHF.

The chain has TRBV9 and TRBJ1-3; 10 bases fit TRBD1. The germline V gene encodes CDR1 SGDLS and CDR2 YYNGEE. Trimming took 1 base from V and 0 from J; bases not matched to a gene: 4. This CDR3 contains 17 residues. The CDR3 reads CASSVWDRGDSGNTIYF. The CDR3 nucleotides read TGTGCCAGCAGCGTATGGGACAGGGGTGACTCTGGAAACACCATATATTTT. Using reference TRBV9 and TRBJ1-3 for the parts outside the CDR3, the full variable domain is DSGVTQTPKHLITATGQRVTLRCSPRSGDLSVYWYQQSLDQGLQFLIQYYNGEERAKGNILERFSAQQFPDLHSELNLSSLELGDSALYFCASSVWDRGDSGNTIYFGEGSWLTVV.